This entry describes one T cell receptor beta chain. Its target is not known. This specimen belongs to a study of OX40 agonist ivuxolimab in advanced cancers. Overall study findings and caveats: Expanded clones belonging to CD8+ T cells outnumbered, on average, those of CD4+.

Germline CDR1 is WNHNN and CDR2 is SYGVQD (reference sequence). The CDR3 is 12 amino acids. V was pared by 5 bases and J by 0 bases, with 3 bases between. Produced via immunoSEQ multiplex PCR; TCRdb's table is partial and in-frame only. Of 55,000 to 75,000 clones listed, 70% to 90% are singletons. This specimen consisted of CD4+ or CD8+ T cells sorted from blood, obtained in a trial of the OX40 agonist ivuxolimab. V and J are TRBV10-1 and TRBJ2-3; unclear D gene. This clonotype originated in an adult with an advanced solid tumor such as melanoma, head and neck, liver or kidney cancer. In nucleotides, the CDR3 is TGCGCCAGCAGTAGGAGCACAGATACGCAGTATTTT. Encoded protein: CASSRSTDTQYF.